Listed below are T cell receptor beta chains from one sample, sequenced in a study of blood T cell repertoires in COVID-19. The data were produced by immunoSEQ multiplex PCR, yet TCRdb's version contains in-frame clones alone and is incomplete. The data contain approximately 150,000 clones, about 85% of them singletons. Material: peripheral blood. These TCRs come from a human donor with COVID-19, enrolled during active disease. The donor label of this sample is uncertain. CDR3s include the opening cysteine and the closing phenylalanine or tryptophan. Fields, in order: J gene, V gene, clone size, D gene, CDR3 protein, CDR3 DNA. The D gene is left open where the match is weak. The size of a clone is reported for some rows only, either as once, few or many, or as a class for expanded clones.

j_call: TRBJ2-7
v_call: TRBV24-1
clone_size: NA
d_call: TRBD1
cdr3_aa: CATGQGDSYEQYF
cdr3_nt: TGTGCCACCGGGCAGGGGGACTCCTACGAGCAGTACTTC

j_call: TRBJ2-3
v_call: TRBV25-1
clone_size: once
d_call: NA
cdr3_aa: CASSGSGVGGTDTQYF
cdr3_nt: TGTGCCAGCAGTGGTTCCGGTGTGGGCGGCACAGATACGCAGTATTTT

j_call: TRBJ2-3
v_call: TRBV5-1
clone_size: NA
d_call: TRBD2
cdr3_aa: CASSPGLAAGGTQYF
cdr3_nt: TGCGCCAGCAGCCCGGGACTAGCGGCGGGGGGTACGCAGTATTTT

j_call: TRBJ1-4
v_call: TRBV24-1
clone_size: NA
d_call: NA
cdr3_aa: CATSAWSF
cdr3_nt: TGTGCCACCAGTGCCTGGAGTTTT

j_call: TRBJ2-1
v_call: TRBV9
clone_size: NA
d_call: NA
cdr3_aa: CASSPPSESSYNEQFF
cdr3_nt: TGTGCCAGCAGTCCGCCTAGTGAGAGCTCCTACAATGAGCAGTTCTTC

j_call: TRBJ2-7
v_call: TRBV10-3
clone_size: NA
d_call: NA
cdr3_aa: CAIPRGLSYEQYF
cdr3_nt: TGTGCCATCCCCCGGGGACTGTCATACGAGCAGTACTTC

j_call: TRBJ2-1
v_call: TRBV4-1
clone_size: NA
d_call: TRBD2
cdr3_aa: CASSRGGLNNEQFF
cdr3_nt: TGCGCCAGCAGCCGGGGGGGTTTGAACAATGAGCAGTTCTTC

j_call: TRBJ2-6
v_call: TRBV19
clone_size: NA
d_call: TRBD1
cdr3_aa: CASNLDRGHNVLTF
cdr3_nt: TGTGCCAGTAACCTCGACAGGGGGCATAACGTCCTGACTTTC

j_call: TRBJ1-2
v_call: TRBV30
clone_size: NA
d_call: NA
cdr3_aa: CAWSGGAPDGYTF
cdr3_nt: TGTGCCTGGAGTGGAGGCGCCCCGGATGGCTACACCTTC

j_call: TRBJ2-1
v_call: TRBV9
clone_size: NA
d_call: TRBD2
cdr3_aa: CASSALAGDNEQFF
cdr3_nt: TGTGCCAGCAGCGCCCTAGCGGGGGACAATGAGCAGTTCTTC

j_call: TRBJ1-1
v_call: TRBV6-6
clone_size: NA
d_call: NA
cdr3_aa: CASGTGSMNTEAFF
cdr3_nt: TGTGCCAGCGGTACAGGGTCTATGAACACTGAAGCTTTCTTT

j_call: TRBJ1-2
v_call: TRBV28
clone_size: NA
d_call: TRBD1
cdr3_aa: CASSLGTDNYGYTF
cdr3_nt: TGTGCCAGCAGTTTAGGGACAGATAACTATGGCTACACCTTC

j_call: TRBJ1-4
v_call: TRBV9
clone_size: NA
d_call: NA
cdr3_aa: CASSGTGTEKLFF
cdr3_nt: TGTGCCAGCAGCGGGACCGGGACAGAAAAACTGTTTTTT

j_call: TRBJ1-4
v_call: TRBV11-1
clone_size: NA
d_call: TRBD1
cdr3_aa: CASSHDRALNEKLFF
cdr3_nt: TGTGCCAGCAGCCATGACAGGGCCCTTAATGAAAAACTGTTTTTT

j_call: TRBJ2-7
v_call: TRBV9
clone_size: NA
d_call: TRBD1
cdr3_aa: CASSVGPGQGTYEQYF
cdr3_nt: TGTGCCAGCAGCGTAGGCCCGGGACAGGGTACTTACGAGCAGTACTTC

j_call: TRBJ2-7
v_call: TRBV2
clone_size: NA
d_call: NA
cdr3_aa: CASNLDSYEQYF
cdr3_nt: TGTGCCAGCAATTTGGACAGCTACGAGCAGTACTTC

j_call: TRBJ1-3
v_call: TRBV7-8
clone_size: NA
d_call: NA
cdr3_aa: CASSLAGLTGNTIYF
cdr3_nt: TGTGCCAGCAGCTTAGCTGGGCTTACGGGAAACACCATATATTTT

j_call: TRBJ2-5
v_call: TRBV9
clone_size: NA
d_call: TRBD2
cdr3_aa: CASSVASGGETQYF
cdr3_nt: TGTGCCAGCAGCGTAGCTAGCGGGGGAGAGACCCAGTACTTC

j_call: TRBJ2-3
v_call: TRBV5-1
clone_size: NA
d_call: NA
cdr3_aa: CASSYTGISTDTQYF
cdr3_nt: TGCGCCAGCAGCTACACAGGAATTAGCACAGATACGCAGTATTTT

j_call: TRBJ2-7
v_call: TRBV6-5
clone_size: NA
d_call: TRBD2
cdr3_aa: CASSYTAGAASEQYF
cdr3_nt: TGTGCCAGCAGTTACACAGCGGGGGCCGCCAGCGAGCAGTACTTC

j_call: TRBJ1-5
v_call: TRBV6-1
clone_size: once
d_call: TRBD1
cdr3_aa: CASSEQGVGNQPQHF
cdr3_nt: TGTGCCAGCAGTGAACAGGGGGTAGGGAATCAGCCCCAGCATTTT

j_call: TRBJ2-5
v_call: TRBV20-1
clone_size: NA
d_call: NA
cdr3_aa: CSASQRETQYF
cdr3_nt: TGCAGTGCTAGCCAGAGGGAGACCCAGTACTTC

j_call: TRBJ1-2
v_call: TRBV14
clone_size: NA
d_call: TRBD1
cdr3_aa: CASSSRPQGVTF
cdr3_nt: TGTGCCAGCAGCTCCCGTCCTCAGGGGGTCACCTTC

j_call: TRBJ1-6
v_call: TRBV10-3
clone_size: once
d_call: NA
cdr3_aa: CAISATDHNSPLHF
cdr3_nt: TGTGCCATCAGCGCGACAGACCATAATTCACCCCTCCACTTT

j_call: TRBJ2-7
v_call: TRBV15
clone_size: NA
d_call: TRBD1
cdr3_aa: CATSRGKGALVPLNF
cdr3_nt: TGTGCCACCAGCAGAGGAAAGGGGGCGCTCGTCCCCCTGAACTTC

j_call: TRBJ2-7
v_call: TRBV11-3
clone_size: NA
d_call: TRBD1
cdr3_aa: CASSLPRGQGAVYEQYF
cdr3_nt: TGTGCCAGCAGCTTACCCCGGGGACAGGGTGCGGTCTACGAGCAGTACTTC

j_call: TRBJ2-7
v_call: TRBV6-5
clone_size: NA
d_call: NA
cdr3_aa: CASSYEATYEQYF
cdr3_nt: TGTGCCAGCAGTTACGAGGCAACCTACGAGCAGTACTTC

j_call: TRBJ2-7
v_call: TRBV10-1
clone_size: few
d_call: TRBD1
cdr3_aa: CASSDRQGVFNEQYF
cdr3_nt: TGCGCCAGCAGTGATCGGCAGGGGGTCTTCAACGAGCAGTACTTC

j_call: TRBJ1-1
v_call: TRBV6-5
clone_size: NA
d_call: TRBD1
cdr3_aa: CASMLVTGTTEAFF
cdr3_nt: TGTGCCAGCATGTTGGTGACAGGGACCACTGAAGCTTTCTTT

j_call: TRBJ2-1
v_call: TRBV28
clone_size: NA
d_call: NA
cdr3_aa: CASSLKRVRAYNEQFF
cdr3_nt: TGTGCCAGCAGTTTAAAGCGGGTCCGCGCCTACAATGAGCAGTTCTTC

j_call: TRBJ1-1
v_call: TRBV7-2
clone_size: NA
d_call: NA
cdr3_aa: CASSGNRDTEAFF
cdr3_nt: TGTGCCAGCAGCGGCAACAGGGATACTGAAGCTTTCTTT